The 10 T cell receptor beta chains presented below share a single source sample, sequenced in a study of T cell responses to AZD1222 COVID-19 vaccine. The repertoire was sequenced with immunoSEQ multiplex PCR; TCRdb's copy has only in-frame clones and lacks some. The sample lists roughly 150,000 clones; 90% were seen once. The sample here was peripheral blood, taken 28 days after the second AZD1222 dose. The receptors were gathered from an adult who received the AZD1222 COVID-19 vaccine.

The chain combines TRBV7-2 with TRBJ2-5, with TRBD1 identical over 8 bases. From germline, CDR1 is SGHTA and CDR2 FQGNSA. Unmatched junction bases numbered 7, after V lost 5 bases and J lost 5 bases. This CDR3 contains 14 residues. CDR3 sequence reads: CASSPGQGSETQYF. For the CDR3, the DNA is TGTGCCAGCAGCCCCGGACAGGGTTCGGAGACCCAGTACTTC.

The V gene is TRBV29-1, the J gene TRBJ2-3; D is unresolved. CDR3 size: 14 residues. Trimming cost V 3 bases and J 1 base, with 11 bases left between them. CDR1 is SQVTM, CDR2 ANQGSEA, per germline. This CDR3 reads CSVEAVMGTDTQYF. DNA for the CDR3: TGCAGCGTTGAGGCCGTGATGGGCACAGATACGCAGTATTTT.

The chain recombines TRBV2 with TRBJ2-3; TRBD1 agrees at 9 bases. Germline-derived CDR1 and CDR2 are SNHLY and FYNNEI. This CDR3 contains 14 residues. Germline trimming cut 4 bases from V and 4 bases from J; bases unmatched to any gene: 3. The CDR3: CASSGGQGPDTQYF. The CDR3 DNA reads TGTGCCAGCAGTGGGGGACAGGGTCCAGATACGCAGTATTTT.

Here the CDR3 DNA reads TGTGCCAGCCAGGCGGAGAGCTCTGGGGCCAACGTCCTGACTTTC. It specifies CASQAESSGANVLTF. The gene calls are TRBV6-5 and TRBJ2-6; no clear D gene. Germline V gene data show CDR1 as MNHEY and CDR2 as SVGAGI. CDR3 length: 15 residues. Trimming pared 8 bases from V and 0 bases from J, leaving 11 bases between.

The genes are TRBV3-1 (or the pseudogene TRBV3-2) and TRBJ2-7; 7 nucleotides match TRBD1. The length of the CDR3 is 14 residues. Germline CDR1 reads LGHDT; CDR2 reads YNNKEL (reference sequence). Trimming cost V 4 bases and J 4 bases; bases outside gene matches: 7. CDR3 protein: CASSLGQGVYEQYF. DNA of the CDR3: TGTGCCAGCAGCCTCGGCCAGGGGGTTTACGAGCAGTACTTC.

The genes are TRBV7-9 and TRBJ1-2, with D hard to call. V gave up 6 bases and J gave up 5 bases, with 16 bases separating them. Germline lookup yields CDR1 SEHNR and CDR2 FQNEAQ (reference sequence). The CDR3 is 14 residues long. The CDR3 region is CASRSAGGTYGYTF. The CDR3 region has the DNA TGTGCCAGCAGATCGGCAGGAGGAACGTATGGCTACACCTTC.

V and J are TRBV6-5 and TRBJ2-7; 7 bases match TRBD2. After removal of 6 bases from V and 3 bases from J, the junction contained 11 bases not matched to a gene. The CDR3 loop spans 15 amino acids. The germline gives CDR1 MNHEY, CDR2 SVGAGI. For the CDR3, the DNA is TGTGCCAGCAGACGTAAGCGGGAACATAACTACGAGCAGTACTTC. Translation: CASRRKREHNYEQYF.

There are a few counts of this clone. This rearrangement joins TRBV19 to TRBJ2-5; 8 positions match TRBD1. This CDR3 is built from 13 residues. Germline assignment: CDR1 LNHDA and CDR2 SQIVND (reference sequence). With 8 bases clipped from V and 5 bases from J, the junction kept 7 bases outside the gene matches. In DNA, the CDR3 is TGTGCCAGTTGTAAAACAGGGGGTGAGACCCAGTACTTC. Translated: CASCKTGGETQYF.

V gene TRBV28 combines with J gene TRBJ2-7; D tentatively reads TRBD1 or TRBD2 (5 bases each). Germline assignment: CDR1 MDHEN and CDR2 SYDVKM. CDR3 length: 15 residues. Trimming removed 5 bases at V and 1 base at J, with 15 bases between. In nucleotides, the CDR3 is TGTGCCAGCAGTGAAACCGGGACCCGGTCCTACGAGCAGTACTTC. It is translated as CASSETGTRSYEQYF.

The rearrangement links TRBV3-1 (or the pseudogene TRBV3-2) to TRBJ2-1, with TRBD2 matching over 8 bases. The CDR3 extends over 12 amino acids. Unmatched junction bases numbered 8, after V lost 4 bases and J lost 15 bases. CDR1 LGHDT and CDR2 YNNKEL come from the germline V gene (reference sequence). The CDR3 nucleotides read TGTGCCAGCAGCCGCCCGGGACTAGTTCCGTTCTTC. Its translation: CASSRPGLVPFF.